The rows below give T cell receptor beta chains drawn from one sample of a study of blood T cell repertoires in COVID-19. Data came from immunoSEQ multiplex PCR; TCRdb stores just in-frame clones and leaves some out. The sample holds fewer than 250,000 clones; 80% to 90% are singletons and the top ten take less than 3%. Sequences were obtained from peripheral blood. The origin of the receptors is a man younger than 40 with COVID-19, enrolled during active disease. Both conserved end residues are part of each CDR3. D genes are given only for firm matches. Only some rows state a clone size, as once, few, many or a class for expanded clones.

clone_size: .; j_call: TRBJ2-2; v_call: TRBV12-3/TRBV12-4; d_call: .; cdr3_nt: TGTGCCAACGAGGAGTCCGGGGAGCTGTTTTTT; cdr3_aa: CANEESGELFF
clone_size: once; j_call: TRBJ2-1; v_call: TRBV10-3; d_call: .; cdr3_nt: TGTGCCATCAGTGATGGGGGGAAGATCGACAATGAGCAGTTCTTC; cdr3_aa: CAISDGGKIDNEQFF
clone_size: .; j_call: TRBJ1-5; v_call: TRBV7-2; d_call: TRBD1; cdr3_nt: TGTGCCAGCAGCGTACAGGGGATCAATCAGCCCCAGCATTTT; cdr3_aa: CASSVQGINQPQHF
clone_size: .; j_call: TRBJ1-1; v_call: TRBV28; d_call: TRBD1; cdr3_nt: TGTGCCAGCAGTTCTCGGAGACAGGGGTTTTACACTGAAGCTTTCTTT; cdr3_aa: CASSSRRQGFYTEAFF
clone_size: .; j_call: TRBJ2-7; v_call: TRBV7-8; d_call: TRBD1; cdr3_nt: TGTGCCAGCAGCTTACGGGACAGGGAGGAGGACGAGCAGTACTTC; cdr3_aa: CASSLRDREEDEQYF
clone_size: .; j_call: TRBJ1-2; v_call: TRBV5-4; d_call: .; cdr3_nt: TGTGCCAGCAGCTTGGGGGCTGCCGCAAACTATGGCTACACCTTC; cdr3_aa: CASSLGAAANYGYTF
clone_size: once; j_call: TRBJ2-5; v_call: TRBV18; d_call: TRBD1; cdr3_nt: TGTGCCAGCTCACCCAACCGGGACAGACAAGAGACCCAGTACTTC; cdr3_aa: CASSPNRDRQETQYF
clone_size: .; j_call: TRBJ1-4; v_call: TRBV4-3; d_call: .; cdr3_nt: TGCGCCAGCAGCCGAGGGACACCCGCTACTAATGAAAAACTGTTTTTT; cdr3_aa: CASSRGTPATNEKLFF
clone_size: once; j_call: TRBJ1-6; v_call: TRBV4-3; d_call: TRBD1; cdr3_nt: TGCGCCAGCAGCCAAAGACAGGGCCTAAATTCACCCCTCCACTTT; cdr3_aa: CASSQRQGLNSPLHF
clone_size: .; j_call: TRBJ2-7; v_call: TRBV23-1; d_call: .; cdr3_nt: TGCGCCAGCAGTCAATCGAACGGGCTAGGAGGCGAGCAGTACTTC; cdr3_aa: CASSQSNGLGGEQYF
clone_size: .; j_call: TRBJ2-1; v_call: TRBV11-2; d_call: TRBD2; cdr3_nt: TGTGCCAGCAGCACTAGCGGGAGAACCTACAATGAGCAGTTCTTC; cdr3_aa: CASSTSGRTYNEQFF
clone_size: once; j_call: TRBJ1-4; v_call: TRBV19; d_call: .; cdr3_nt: TGTGCCAGTAGTAGGCCTGCTGCCGCAACTAATGAAAAACTGTTTTTT; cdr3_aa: CASSRPAAATNEKLFF
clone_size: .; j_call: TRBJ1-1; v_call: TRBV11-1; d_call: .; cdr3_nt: TGTGCCAGCAGCCCCCGGGATGTTTCACACACTGAAGCTTTCTTT; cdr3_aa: CASSPRDVSHTEAFF
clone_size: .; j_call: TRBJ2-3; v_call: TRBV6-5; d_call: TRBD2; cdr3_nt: TGTGCCAGCAGTCTACTAGCGGGGGGTCCCGATACGCAGTATTTT; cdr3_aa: CASSLLAGGPDTQYF
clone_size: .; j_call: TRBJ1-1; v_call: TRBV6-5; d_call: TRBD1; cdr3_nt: TGTGCCAGCAGCTCTACAGGGGGCAGGAGCACTGAAGCTTTCTTT; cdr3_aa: CASSSTGGRSTEAFF
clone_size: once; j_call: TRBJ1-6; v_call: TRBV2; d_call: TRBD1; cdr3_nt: TGTGCCAGCAGGCCGGACAGGGGGAAAAGCTCACCCCTCCACTTT; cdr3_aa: CASRPDRGKSSPLHF
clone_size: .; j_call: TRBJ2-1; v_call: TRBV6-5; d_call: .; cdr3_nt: TGTGCCAGCAGGCCACAGGGCTCCTACAATGAGCAGTTCTTC; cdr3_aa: CASRPQGSYNEQFF
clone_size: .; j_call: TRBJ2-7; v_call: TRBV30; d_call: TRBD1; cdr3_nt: TGTGCCTGGAGTGTACCAGGGGGCGGTTACGAGCAGTACTTC; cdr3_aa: CAWSVPGGGYEQYF
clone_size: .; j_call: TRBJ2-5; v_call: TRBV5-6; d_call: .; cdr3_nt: TGTGCCAGCAGCTTGCCGGGGAGAGAGACCCAGTACTTC; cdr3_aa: CASSLPGRETQYF
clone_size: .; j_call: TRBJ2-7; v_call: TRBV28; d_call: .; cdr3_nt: TGTGCCAGCAGTATGGACAGCATGAGCTACGAGCAGTACTTC; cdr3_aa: CASSMDSMSYEQYF
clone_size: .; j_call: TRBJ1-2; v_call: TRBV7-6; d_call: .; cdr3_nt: TGTGCCAGCAGCGGTAGTGCTCCACAGAACTATGGCTACACCTTC; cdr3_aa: CASSGSAPQNYGYTF
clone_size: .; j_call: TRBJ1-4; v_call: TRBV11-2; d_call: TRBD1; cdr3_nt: TGTGCCAGCAGACTAGAAGGGGGCGATGAAAAACTGTTTTTT; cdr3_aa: CASRLEGGDEKLFF
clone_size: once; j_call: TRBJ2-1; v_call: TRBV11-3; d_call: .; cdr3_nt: TGTGCCAGCAGCTTACGTCGGGGGAATGAGCAGTTCTTC; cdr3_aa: CASSLRRGNEQFF
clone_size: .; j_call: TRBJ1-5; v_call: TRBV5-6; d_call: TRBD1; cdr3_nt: TGTGCCAGCAGCTTCCTGGACAGGGAAGCTCAGCCCCAGCATTTT; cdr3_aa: CASSFLDREAQPQHF
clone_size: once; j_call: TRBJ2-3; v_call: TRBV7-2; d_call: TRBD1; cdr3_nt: TGTGCCAGCAGCTTAGGGTCAGGGGGCGTAGATACGCAGTATTTT; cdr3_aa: CASSLGSGGVDTQYF
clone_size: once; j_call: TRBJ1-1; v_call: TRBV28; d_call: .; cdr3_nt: TGTGCCAGCAGGGGAGCCGGAGGGCCCTCTGAAGCTTTCTTT; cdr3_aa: CASRGAGGPSEAFF
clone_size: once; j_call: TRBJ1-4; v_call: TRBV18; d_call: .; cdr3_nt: TGTGCCAGCTCACCAGGGCGACCCAACAATGAAAAACTGTTTTTT; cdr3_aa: CASSPGRPNNEKLFF
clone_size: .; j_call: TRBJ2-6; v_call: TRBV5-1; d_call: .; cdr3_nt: TGCGCCAGCACTCTACAGGCGGGAGGGGCCAACGTCCTGACTTTC; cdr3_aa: CASTLQAGGANVLTF
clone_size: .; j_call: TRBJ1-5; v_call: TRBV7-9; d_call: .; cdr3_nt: TGTGCCAGCAGCTCTCACCGTAGTCAACAGCCCCAGCATTTT; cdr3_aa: CASSSHRSQQPQHF
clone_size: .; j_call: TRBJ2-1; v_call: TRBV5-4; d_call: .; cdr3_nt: TGTGCCAGCAGCTTGTATACGGTCAATGAGCAGTTCTTC; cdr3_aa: CASSLYTVNEQFF